Following are 10 T cell receptor beta chains from one sample sequenced in a study of radiation and T cells in renal cell carcinoma. The time point was: baseline pretreatment blood. Regarding treatment: 15 Gy SBRT to primary tumor, nephrectomy 4 weeks later. TCRdb keeps only in-frame clones here, not all; method: immunoSEQ multiplex PCR. The table has around 140,000 clones, 70% to 90% seen once. Material: blood, obtained from a patient whose treatment included radiotherapy and nephrectomy. Receptor source: a woman aged 50 to 65 with renal cell carcinoma.

V is TRBV6-1 and J is TRBJ1-6; 10 bases are a match to TRBD1. Germline V gene sequence: CDR1 MNHNS, CDR2 SASEGT. The CDR3 has 16 amino acids. The junction had 4 bases not matched to a gene; V was cut back by 0 bases and J by 8 bases. The CDR3 coding sequence is TGTGCCAGCAGTGAAGCGGGACAGGGGTCTTATTCACCCCTCCACTTT. Protein product: CASSEAGQGSYSPLHF.

This rearrangement joins TRBV7-2 to TRBJ1-5; D is ambiguous. The CDR3 has 16 amino acids. Trimming left V 6 bases short and J 3 bases short, with 18 bases between. CDR1 is SGHTA, CDR2 FQGNSA, per germline. The CDR3 spells CASSSEGTGINQPQHF. The CDR3 nucleotides are TGTGCCAGCAGTTCCGAGGGTACGGGGATCAATCAGCCCCAGCATTTT.

This clone was observed a single time. The chain is built from TRBV14 and TRBJ2-7; D possibly corresponds to TRBD2 (6 bases). Trimming took off 0 bases at V and 1 base at J, with 13 bases between the two ends. Germline assignment: CDR1 SGHDN and CDR2 FVKESK. There are 16 residues in the CDR3. CDR3: CASSQETGALSYEQYF. CDR3 nucleotides: TGTGCCAGCAGCCAAGAGACGGGAGCATTATCCTACGAGCAGTACTTC.

The chain is built from TRBV2 and TRBJ2-5, with 8 bases fitting TRBD1. The junction had 2 bases not matched to a gene; V was cut back by 3 bases and J by 5 bases. CDR1 is SNHLY, CDR2 FYNNEI, per germline. The CDR3 extends over 13 amino acids. The CDR3 reads CASSDRGPETQYF. The DNA of the CDR3 is TGTGCCAGCAGTGACAGGGGGCCGGAGACCCAGTACTTC.

V gene TRBV7-8 combines with J gene TRBJ2-7; D remains unclear. The CDR3 loop spans 15 amino acids. V dropped 1 base and J dropped 6 bases, with 16 bases sitting between them. From germline, CDR1 is SGHVS and CDR2 FQNEAQ. The CDR3 coding sequence is TGTGCCAGCAGCTTAGATAGGGTCAGGTCCGGCGAGCAGTACTTC. It translates to CASSLDRVRSGEQYF.

The rearrangement joins TRBV5-4 to TRBJ2-3, with 7 nucleotides matching TRBD2. CDR3 size: 17 residues. Germline trimming cut 0 bases from V and 1 base from J; bases unmatched to any gene: 8. Germline values: CDR1 SGHNT, CDR2 YYREEE (reference sequence). The CDR3 DNA reads as TGTGCCAGCAGCTTGGCACTAGCGCCCCACCGCACAGATACGCAGTATTTT. Protein sequence: CASSLALAPHRTDTQYF. Supplemented by reference TRBV5-4 and TRBJ2-3, the full variable domain reads ETGVTQSPTHLIKTRGQQVTLRCSSQSGHNTVSWYQQALGQGPQFIFQYYREEENGRGNFPPRFSGLQFPNYSSELNVNALELDDSALYLCASSLALAPHRTDTQYFGPGTRLTVL.

The CDR3 nucleotides are TGTGCCAGCAGGGCCGGGACTACCAATCAGCCCCAGCATTTT. It codes for CASRAGTTNQPQHF. The chain is built from TRBV6-5 and TRBJ1-5; D is possibly TRBD1 (5 bases). Trimming removed 6 bases from V and 3 bases from J, with 12 bases in between. Germline V lookup: CDR1 MNHEY, CDR2 SVGAGI. The length of the CDR3 is 14 residues.

The V and J genes are TRBV10-1 and TRBJ1-4; D ambiguous. This CDR3 spans 13 amino acids. CDR1 is WNHNN and CDR2 is SYGVQD in the germline V gene (reference sequence). Trimming removed 4 bases from V and 7 bases from J, with 10 bases in between. CDR3: CASSGGFGEKLFF. The CDR3 coding sequence is TGCGCCAGCAGTGGGGGATTTGGTGAAAAACTGTTTTTT.

V is TRBV7-2 and J is TRBJ2-4; D gene unclear. This CDR3 has 15 amino acids. Germline CDR1 is SGHTA and CDR2 is FQGNSA. The V and J ends lost 3 bases and 0 bases respectively, with 9 bases between them. The CDR3 bases are TGTGCCAGCAGCTTCCGTCTCGAAGCCAAAAACATTCAGTACTTC. Its protein product is CASSFRLEAKNIQYF. Combining the CDR3 with reference TRBV7-2 and TRBJ2-4 gives the whole variable domain GAGVSQSPSNKVTEKGKDVELRCDPISGHTALYWYRQSLGQGLEFLIYFQGNSAPDKSGLPSDRFSAERTGGSVSTLTIQRTQQEDSAVYLCASSFRLEAKNIQYFGAGTRLSVL.

This rearrangement joins TRBV4-3 to TRBJ1-5; perhaps TRBD1 as D (5 bases). V lost 3 bases to trimming and J lost 2 bases, with 11 bases between them. The germline V gene has CDR1 LGHNA and CDR2 YSLEER. The CDR3 runs 15 residues. Written as DNA, the CDR3 is TGCGCCAGCAGCCAGGGGACTGGTGGCAATCAGCCCCAGCATTTT. Translating it yields CASSQGTGGNQPQHF.